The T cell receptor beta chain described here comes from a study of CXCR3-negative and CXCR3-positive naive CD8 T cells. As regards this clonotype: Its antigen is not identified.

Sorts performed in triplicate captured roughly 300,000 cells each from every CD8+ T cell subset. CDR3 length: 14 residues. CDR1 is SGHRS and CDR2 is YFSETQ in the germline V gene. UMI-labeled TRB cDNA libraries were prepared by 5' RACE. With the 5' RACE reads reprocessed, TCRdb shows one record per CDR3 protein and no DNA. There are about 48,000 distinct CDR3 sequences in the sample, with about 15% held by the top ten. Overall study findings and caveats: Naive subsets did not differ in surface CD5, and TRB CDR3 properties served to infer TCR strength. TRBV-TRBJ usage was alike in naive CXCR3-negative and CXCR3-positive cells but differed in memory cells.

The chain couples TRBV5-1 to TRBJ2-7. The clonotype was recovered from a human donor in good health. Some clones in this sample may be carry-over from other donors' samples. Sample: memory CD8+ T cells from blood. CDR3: CASSLQGISYEQYF.